The clone carrying this T cell receptor (beta chain) was counted a few times. TCRdb recomputed calls from the RT-PCR reads with MiXCR, one row per CDR3 protein. The sample shows 450,000 to 550,000 distinct CDR3 sequences, roughly 25% of them seen only once. This sample was taken from a study of response to subunit inactivated influenza vaccine. V gave up 7 bases and J gave up 1 base; unmatched junction bases: 7. From germline, CDR1 is SEHNR and CDR2 FQNEAQ (reference sequence). CDR3 length: 16 amino acids. V gene TRBV7-9 combines with J gene TRBJ2-2; 9 nucleotides match TRBD1. Sequencing used CD4+ T cells sorted from PBMCs, obtained roughly 5 days after vaccination. The TCR sequence derives from a man in his fifties who received an inactivated influenza vaccine. CDR3 region: CASNTGGARNTGELFF. In nucleotides, the CDR3 is TGTGCCAGCAATACAGGGGGCGCAAGGAACACCGGGGAGCTGTTTTTT.